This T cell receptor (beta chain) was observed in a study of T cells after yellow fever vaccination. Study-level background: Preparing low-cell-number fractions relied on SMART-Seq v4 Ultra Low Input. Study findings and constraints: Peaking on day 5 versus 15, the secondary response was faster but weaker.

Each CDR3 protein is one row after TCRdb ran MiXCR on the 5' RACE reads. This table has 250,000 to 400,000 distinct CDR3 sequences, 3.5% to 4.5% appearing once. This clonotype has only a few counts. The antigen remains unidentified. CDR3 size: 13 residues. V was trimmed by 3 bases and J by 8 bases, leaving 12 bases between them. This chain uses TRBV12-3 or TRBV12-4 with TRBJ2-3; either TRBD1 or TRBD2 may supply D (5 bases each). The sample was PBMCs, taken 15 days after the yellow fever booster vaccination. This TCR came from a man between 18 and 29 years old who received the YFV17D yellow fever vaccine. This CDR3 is CASSFRGLGTQYF. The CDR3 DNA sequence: TGTGCCAGCAGTTTCCGGGGCCTCGGTACGCAGTATTTT.